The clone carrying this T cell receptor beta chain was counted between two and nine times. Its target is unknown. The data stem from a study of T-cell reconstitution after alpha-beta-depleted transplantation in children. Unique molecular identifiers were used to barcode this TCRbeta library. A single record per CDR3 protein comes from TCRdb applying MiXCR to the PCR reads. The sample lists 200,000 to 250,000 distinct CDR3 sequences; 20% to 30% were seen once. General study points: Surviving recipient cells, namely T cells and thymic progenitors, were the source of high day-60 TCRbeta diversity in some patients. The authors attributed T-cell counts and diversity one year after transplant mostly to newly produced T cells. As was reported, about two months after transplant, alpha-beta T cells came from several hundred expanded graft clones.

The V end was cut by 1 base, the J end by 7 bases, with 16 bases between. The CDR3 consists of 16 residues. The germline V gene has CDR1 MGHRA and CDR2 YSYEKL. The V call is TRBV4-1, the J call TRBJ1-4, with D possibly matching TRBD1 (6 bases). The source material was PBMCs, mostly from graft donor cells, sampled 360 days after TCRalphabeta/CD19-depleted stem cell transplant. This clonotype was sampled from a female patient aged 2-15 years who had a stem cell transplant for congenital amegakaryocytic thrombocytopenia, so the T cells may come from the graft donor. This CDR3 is CASSQAGAGAVEKLFF. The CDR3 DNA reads TGCGCCAGCAGCCAAGCCGGGGCAGGGGCGGTTGAAAAACTGTTTTTT.